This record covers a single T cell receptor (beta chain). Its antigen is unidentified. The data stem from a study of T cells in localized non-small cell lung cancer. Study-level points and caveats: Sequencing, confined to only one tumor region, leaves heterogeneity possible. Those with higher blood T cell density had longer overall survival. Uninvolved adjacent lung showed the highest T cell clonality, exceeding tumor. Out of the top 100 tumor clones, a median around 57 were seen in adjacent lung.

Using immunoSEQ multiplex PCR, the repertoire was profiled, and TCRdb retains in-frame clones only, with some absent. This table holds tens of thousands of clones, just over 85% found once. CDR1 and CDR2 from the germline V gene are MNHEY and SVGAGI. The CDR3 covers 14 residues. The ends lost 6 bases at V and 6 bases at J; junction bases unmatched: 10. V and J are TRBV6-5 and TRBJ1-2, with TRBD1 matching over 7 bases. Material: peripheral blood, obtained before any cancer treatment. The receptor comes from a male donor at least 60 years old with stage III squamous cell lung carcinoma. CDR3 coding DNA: TGTGCCAGCAGGCGGGACAGTGAGGTCGATGGCTACACCTTC. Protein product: CASRRDSEVDGYTF.